This TCR beta chain stems from a study of CXCR3-negative and CXCR3-positive naive CD8 T cells. The germline V gene has CDR1 SGHDT and CDR2 YYEEEE. The CDR3 runs 13 residues. The authors made the TRB cDNA libraries by 5' RACE using UMI labels. TCRdb reprocessed the 5' RACE reads, keeping one entry per CDR3 protein, no DNA. Listed are 5,000 to 6,500 distinct CDR3 sequences; less than 2% falls within the top ten. CD45RO-CCR7+CD27+CD95- defined naive CD8+ T cells. This clonotype is deemed medium-sized (0.01 to 0.1%) by its frequency. This TCR came from a human donor in good health. Some clones in this sample may be carry-over from other donors' samples. Sequenced: naive CXCR3- CD8+ T cells from blood. Noted subset: CD45RO-CCR7+CD27+CD95- naive CD8+ T cells lacking CXCR3 (TNR3-). This chain joins TRBV5-6 and TRBJ1-1. The CDR3 loop reads CASSFRMNTEAFF.